Each of the 30 T cell receptor beta chains below was sequenced from the same sample in a study of shared clonotypes between healthy human individuals. Using immunoSEQ multiplex PCR, the repertoire was profiled, and TCRdb retains in-frame clones only, with some absent. The sample includes about 2.1 million clones, 93% of them seen just once. CD45RO-negative CD8 cells positively selected for CCR7 made up the naive population, which excluded terminally differentiated effector memory CD45RA+ cells. Sequences were obtained from naive CD8+ T cells from PBMCs. These receptors were obtained from a man younger than 35 in good health. Some clones in this sample may be carry-over from other donors' samples.

This chain joins TRBV7-2 and TRBJ2-5, with a weak D call TRBD2 (5 bases). CDR1 is SGHTA and CDR2 is FQGNSA in the germline V gene. The CDR3 loop spans 16 amino acids. V lost 1 base and J lost 5, with 17 bases in between. CDR3 protein: CASSLGWVNRGETQYF. The CDR3 DNA reads TGTGCCAGCAGCTTAGGATGGGTCAACCGCGGGGAGACCCAGTACTTC. The complete variable domain, with remaining parts taken from reference TRBV7-2 and TRBJ2-5, reads GAGVSQSPSNKVTEKGKDVELRCDPISGHTALYWYRQSLGQGLEFLIYFQGNSAPDKSGLPSDRFSAERTGGSVSTLTIQRTQQEDSAVYLCASSLGWVNRGETQYFGPGTRLLVL.

The chain carries TRBV11-2 and TRBJ1-4; TRBD1 aligns across 7 bases. This CDR3 spans 15 amino acids. The J segment lost 0 bases and the V segment lost 5 bases, leaving 3 bases of the junction unmatched. CDR1 and CDR2 (germline): SGHAT, FQNNGV. DNA of the CDR3: TGTGCCAGCAGCCGGACAGGAACAACTAATGAAAAACTGTTTTTT. It encodes CASSRTGTTNEKLFF.

The chain combines TRBV9 with TRBJ2-2, with D unresolved. Germline lookup yields CDR1 SGDLS and CDR2 YYNGEE. With 0 bases removed from V and 7 bases from J, the gap between germline ends came to 10 bases. The CDR3 covers 14 residues. The CDR3 bases are TGTGCCAGCAGCGTAGTTTCAGTGAGCGGGGAGCTGTTTTTT. It translates to CASSVVSVSGELFF.

The chain's CDR3 is CASSVTGERKVTEAFF. In DNA form, the CDR3 reads TGTGCCAGCAGCGTTACGGGGGAAAGGAAGGTCACTGAAGCTTTCTTT. The rearrangement joins TRBV9 to TRBJ1-1; D is possibly TRBD1 (5 bases). Per germline, CDR1 SGDLS and CDR2 YYNGEE. CDR3 length: 16 residues. Trimming stripped 2 bases from V and 4 bases from J, with 18 bases between.

The chain carries TRBV9 and TRBJ1-2; 7 nucleotides agree with TRBD1. The V and J ends lost 2 bases and 0 bases, in that order; junction bases with no gene match: 7. The CDR3 is 16 residues long. The germline gives CDR1 SGDLS, CDR2 YYNGEE. This chain's CDR3 is CASSVANRGPNYGYTF. The CDR3 DNA sequence: TGTGCCAGCAGCGTGGCTAACAGGGGACCTAACTATGGCTACACCTTC.

The chain has TRBV28 and TRBJ2-1, with TRBD2 as a possible D gene (6 bases). The CDR3 consists of 14 residues. Germline CDR1 MDHEN, CDR2 SYDVKM. Trimming shortened V by 7 bases and J by 10 bases, and 20 bases separated the two germline ends. DNA for the CDR3: TGTGCCAGCAAACGGACTATAAGGGGAAACGAGCAGTTCTTC. This codes for CASKRTIRGNEQFF. The full variable domain, its missing parts supplied by reference TRBV28 and TRBJ2-1, is DVKVTQSSRYLVKRTGEKVFLECVQDMDHENMFWYRQDPGLGLRLIYFSYDVKMKEKGDIPEGYSVSREKKERFSLILESASTNQTSMYLCASKRTIRGNEQFFGPGTRLTVL.

V usage is TRBV29-1 and J usage is TRBJ1-1, with a possible D match to TRBD1 (5 bases). V lost 4 bases, J lost 4 bases, and 10 bases lay in between. This CDR3 region has 12 residues. The germline gives CDR1 SQVTM, CDR2 ANQGSEA. CDR3 in amino acids: CSVGTGLTEAFF. DNA for the CDR3: TGCAGCGTTGGGACGGGGCTCACTGAAGCTTTCTTT.

V is TRBV7-8 and J is TRBJ2-3, with 9 bases aligning to TRBD1. V gave up 4 bases and J gave up 5 bases; unmatched junction bases: 19. From germline, CDR1 is SGHVS and CDR2 FQNEAQ. The CDR3 loop spans 19 amino acids. The DNA for the CDR3 is TGTGCCAGCAGCTCCAAAAACCCGGGACAGGGTTCGTTAGGAGATACGCAGTATTTT. It specifies CASSSKNPGQGSLGDTQYF.

J is TRBJ2-1 and V is TRBV7-8; D uncertain. V lost 3 bases to trimming and J lost 3 bases, with 12 bases between them. This CDR3 spans 15 amino acids. CDR1 and CDR2 from the germline V gene are SGHVS and FQNEAQ. DNA of the CDR3: TGTGCCAGCAGCTTCAAGGGTGGGGTCTACAATGAGCAGTTCTTC. Translating gives CASSFKGGVYNEQFF.

The V call is TRBV27, the J call TRBJ1-5; D gene ambiguous. CDR1 and CDR2 from the germline V gene are MNHEY and SMNVEV (reference sequence). V was cut by 2 bases and J by 6 bases, with 11 bases left in between. The CDR3 runs 14 residues. The CDR3 here is CASSLTGSGQPQHF. The CDR3 DNA sequence: TGTGCCAGCAGTTTAACGGGGAGCGGTCAGCCCCAGCATTTT.

The rearrangement uses TRBV2 and TRBJ1-5; no firm D call. Per the germline V gene, CDR1 is SNHLY and CDR2 is FYNNEI. The CDR3 is 15 residues long. Trimming took off 3 bases at V and 1 base at J, with 10 bases between the two ends. CDR3 region: CASSETGISNQPQHF. The CDR3 nucleotides read TGTGCCAGCAGTGAGACTGGGATCAGCAATCAGCCCCAGCATTTT.

The CDR3 coding sequence is TGCGCCAGCAGCCAACCGGGACAGGAGCAGTTCTTC. Translated, it gives CASSQPGQEQFF. The V and J genes are TRBV4-1 and TRBJ2-1, with 7 bases aligning to TRBD1. Germline CDR1 and CDR2: MGHRA and YSYEKL. This CDR3 has 12 residues. V lost 2 bases and J lost 10; bases outside the gene matches: 2.

A note on this clone: The same CDR3 also results from other DNA sequences found in this sample. The chain carries TRBV27 and TRBJ2-3; D is possibly TRBD2 (5 bases). This CDR3 has 14 amino acids. Germline V gene lookup returns CDR1 MNHEY and CDR2 SMNVEV (reference sequence). Trimming pared 4 bases from V and 4 bases from J, leaving 12 bases between. CDR3 in DNA: TGTGCCAGCAGTTGGACCGGAGGAGCAGATACGCAGTATTTT. As protein: CASSWTGGADTQYF.

The gene calls are TRBV19 and TRBJ2-1; 8 bases align to TRBD2. CDR1 is LNHDA, CDR2 SQIVND, per germline (reference sequence). This CDR3 spans 14 amino acids. Trimming took 5 bases from V and 6 from J; bases not matched to a gene: 6. CDR3 in DNA: TGTGCCAGTAGTTTCGGGACTAGTGGCAATGAGCAGTTCTTC. This translates into CASSFGTSGNEQFF.

This rearrangement joins TRBV16 to TRBJ2-7; possible D gene TRBD1, 6 bases. The V end was cut by 1 base, the J end by 2 bases, with 15 bases between. This CDR3 spans 16 amino acids. Germline-derived CDR1 and CDR2 are KGHSY and FQNENV. Written as DNA, the CDR3 is TGTGCCAGCAGCCAATGGTCCGGGACACCAACCTACGAGCAGTACTTC. Translating gives CASSQWSGTPTYEQYF.

The chain is built from TRBV19 and TRBJ2-2; D ambiguous. This CDR3 is 14 amino acids long. Germline CDR1 is LNHDA and CDR2 is SQIVND (reference sequence). V was shortened by 11 bases and J by 4 bases, with 17 bases between the two germline ends. The CDR3 reads CAASPVVSTGELFF. Written as DNA, the CDR3 is TGTGCCGCCTCCCCGGTGGTCTCCACCGGGGAGCTGTTTTTT.

The chain recombines TRBV28 with TRBJ1-1; unclear D gene. Trimming stripped 3 bases from V and 8 bases from J, with 13 bases between. The CDR3 consists of 13 residues. CDR1 is MDHEN, CDR2 SYDVKM, per germline. Here the CDR3 DNA reads TGTGCCAGCAGTTTTTATTCTGGGAGCGAAGCTTTCTTT. Its translation: CASSFYSGSEAFF.

J is TRBJ2-7 and V is TRBV6-1; 7 bases match TRBD1. Losses at the gene ends were 7 bases for V and 6 bases for J; bases not matched to a gene: 3. Germline V lookup: CDR1 MNHNS, CDR2 SASEGT. This CDR3 is built from 11 residues. The CDR3 loop reads CASTAGGEQYF. In DNA form, the CDR3 reads TGTGCCAGCACGGCAGGGGGCGAGCAGTACTTC.

The chain combines TRBV21-1 with TRBJ2-5. TRBV21-1 is labeled a pseudogene. The CDR3 has 12 amino acids. CDR3 bases: TGTGCCAGCAGGAAAGCGATGGAGACCCAGTACTTC. Its protein product is CASRKAMETQYF.

The rearrangement links TRBV29-1 to TRBJ1-2; TRBD1 matches at 12 bases. Germline values: CDR1 SQVTM, CDR2 ANQGSEA. The V gene end was trimmed by 6 bases and the J gene end by 6 bases; junction bases not matched to a gene: 5. The CDR3 loop spans 13 amino acids. CDR3: CSVDRDRGHGYTF. CDR3 sequence (DNA): TGCAGCGTCGACCGGGACAGGGGGCATGGCTACACCTTC.

This sequence joins TRBV28 and TRBJ2-1; TRBD2 agrees at 11 bases. The V gene end was trimmed by 2 bases and the J gene end by 8 bases; junction bases not matched to a gene: 5. CDR3 size: 15 residues. CDR1 MDHEN and CDR2 SYDVKM come from the germline V gene. CDR3 protein: CASSLVAGGLDEQFF. The CDR3 DNA follows: TGTGCCAGCAGTTTAGTAGCGGGAGGGTTGGATGAGCAGTTCTTC. Combining the CDR3 with reference TRBV28 and TRBJ2-1 gives the whole variable domain DVKVTQSSRYLVKRTGEKVFLECVQDMDHENMFWYRQDPGLGLRLIYFSYDVKMKEKGDIPEGYSVSREKKERFSLILESASTNQTSMYLCASSLVAGGLDEQFFGPGTRLTVL.

The rearrangement uses TRBV4-1 and TRBJ2-7, with D perhaps given as TRBD1 or TRBD2 (6 bases each). Trimming removed 4 bases from V and 5 bases from J, with 18 bases in between. This CDR3 spans 15 amino acids. The germline V gene has CDR1 MGHRA and CDR2 YSYEKL. The CDR3 loop is CASSPGLARGNEQYF. The CDR3, as DNA: TGCGCCAGCAGCCCGGGACTGGCAAGGGGGAACGAGCAGTACTTC.

Remarks on this clone: Other DNA variants within this sample encode the same CDR3. V usage is TRBV7-3 and J usage is TRBJ2-1, with TRBD2 matching over 10 bases. CDR1 is SGHTA, CDR2 FQGTGA, per germline. This CDR3 has 15 residues. J lost 3 bases, V lost 6 bases, and 5 bases had no gene match. The CDR3 protein is CASSLAGGVYNEQFF. CDR3 nucleotides: TGTGCCAGCAGTTTAGCGGGAGGAGTCTACAATGAGCAGTTCTTC. The full variable domain, completed using reference TRBV7-3 and TRBJ2-1, is GAGVSQTPSNKVTEKGKYVELRCDPISGHTALYWYRQSLGQGPEFLIYFQGTGAADDSGLPNDRFFAVRPEGSVSTLKIQRTERGDSAVYLCASSLAGGVYNEQFFGPGTRLTVL.

The chain joins TRBV6-5 to TRBJ1-2, with D tentatively TRBD1 (6 bases). CDR1 is MNHEY and CDR2 is SVGAGI in the germline V gene. The V gene lost 0 bases and the J gene lost 4 bases, with 15 bases spanning the gap. CDR3 length: 16 amino acids. CDR3 bases: TGTGCCAGCAGTTACTCGAATATGGACAGCTTCTATGGCTACACCTTC. Protein: CASSYSNMDSFYGYTF.

CDR3 loop: CASSLSTRASYEQYF. The CDR3 DNA reads as TGTGCCAGCAGTTTATCCACCAGAGCCTCCTACGAGCAGTACTTC. The chain combines TRBV27 with TRBJ2-7; D unclear. The V end was cut by 0 bases, the J end by 0 bases, with 9 bases between. The CDR3 is made up of 15 amino acids. The germline CDR1 and CDR2 sequences are MNHEY and SMNVEV (reference sequence).

The chain joins TRBV6-6 to TRBJ2-7; D possibly corresponds to TRBD1 (6 bases). Trimming cost V 6 bases and J 5 bases, with 11 bases left between them. The V gene's germline CDR1 is MNHNY and CDR2 SVGAGI (reference sequence). The CDR3 runs 12 residues. The DNA for the CDR3 is TGTGCCAGCAGCCCCCAGGGGAACGAGCAGTACTTC. This gives the protein CASSPQGNEQYF.

This clone was seen a single time. The chain employs TRBV27 and TRBJ2-6; possible D gene TRBD2, 6 bases. Germline V CDR1 and CDR2: MNHEY, SMNVEV (reference sequence). This CDR3 spans 17 amino acids. The V gene lost 7 bases and the J gene lost 4 bases, with 20 bases spanning the gap. CDR3 amino acids: CASTSHGGTGGANVLTF. The CDR3 DNA sequence: TGTGCCAGCACCTCACACGGGGGTACTGGAGGGGCCAACGTCCTGACTTTC.

This clone appeared a few times. The chain recombines TRBV13 with TRBJ1-1, with 7 nucleotides matching TRBD1. Per the germline V gene, CDR1 is PRHDT and CDR2 is FYEKMQ (reference sequence). This CDR3 has 14 amino acids. J gave up 1 base and V 5 bases, and 4 bases lay outside the gene matches. CDR3 in amino acids: CASSLTGKNTEAFF. As DNA, the CDR3 is TGTGCCAGCAGCCTGACAGGGAAGAACACTGAAGCTTTCTTT.

The rearrangement links TRBV27 to TRBJ1-1, with 9 bases lining up with TRBD1. The germline V gene encodes CDR1 MNHEY and CDR2 SMNVEV (reference sequence). The V and J ends lost 2 bases and 4 bases, in that order; junction bases with no gene match: 11. This CDR3 contains 17 residues. DNA for the CDR3: TGTGCCAGCAGTTTACTTCCTTGGGACAGGGCGAGCACTGAAGCTTTCTTT. Translated, it gives CASSLLPWDRASTEAFF.

CDR3 nucleotides: TGTGCCATCGAGGACGACTACGAGCAGTACTTC. Protein: CAIEDDYEQYF. The rearrangement uses TRBV10-3 and TRBJ2-7; D remains ambiguous. V was shortened by 8 bases and J by 3 bases, with 8 bases between the two germline ends. From germline, CDR1 is ENHRY and CDR2 SYGVKD. The CDR3 is 11 residues long.